This note documents a single TCR beta chain sequence. No antigen is known for it. Nothing much larger sits one base from this clone, and base qualities are not available. The data derive from a study of blood T cell repertoires in COVID-19 (dated by TCRdb to the early 2020s). For context, the study as a whole: Samples from collaborators originated in the United States, Italy and Spain and spanned both the acute and convalescent phases of COVID-19. Sample metadata almost always included a de-identified subject ID, COVID-19 status, age in years and sex. Deeply sampled blood TCRbeta repertoires from subjects exposed to, actively infected with, or recovered from COVID-19 were included in the dataset. Samples came from the ongoing ImmuneRACE study (first 160 participants) plus 1,254 subjects from 6 global collaborators. HLA class I and class II types, where available, came from metadata supplied by the sample provider rather than from assay-based typing. The repertoires were made available in a free public database intended to serve as a resource for research on the immune response to SARS-CoV-2. The prospective study material was composed of cDNA or gDNA derived from T cells, B-cell-depleted T cells, or PBMCs. The full study reports these points: The quantity of clinical and demographic metadata differed by source and by participant and was supplied without curation.

The immunoSEQ Assay, a bias-controlled multiplex PCR, was used to amplify TCRbeta CDR3 regions from genomic DNA. Under the source paper's analysis protocol: Within the assay, amplification of reference gene primers was used to estimate how many nucleated cells each sample contained. Sequence reads were collapsed and filtered to measure the absolute abundance of every unique TCRbeta CDR3 rearrangement. For each sample, productive Simpson clonality was calculated as the square root of Simpson's diversity index across productive rearrangements. TCRdb re-hosts the immuneACCESS table, in-frame sequences only. Its copies lack some clones; in the studies checked, an unresolved V gene accounts for under half of them, and the cause for the rest is not known. Clonal size and the V and J genes are those of that table, whereas D and trimming came from the DNA. A total of around 180,000 clones appear in this sample, less than 90% of them only once. 25% to 30% of the sample belongs to the ten largest clones.

Collaborating institutions collected whole blood in K2EDTA tubes following their own protocols. Collaborator samples were shipped for TCRbeta analysis as frozen whole blood, isolated PBMCs, or DNA extracted from either sample type. The clonotype was recovered from a man between 60 and 75 years old with acute or convalescent COVID-19. Sequencing was done on a sample of peripheral blood.

The DNA is as follows: TGCAGCGTTGTTGGGCCAGGGCTTGAAAAACTGTTTTTT. Its translation reads: CSVVGPGLEKLFF. The chain links TRBV29-1 with TRBJ1-4; perhaps TRBD1 is the D gene, with 5 bases matching. The junction shows trimming of 4 bases on V and 7 bases on J, plus 13 bases between the germline ends. Its CDR3 holds 13 amino acids, cysteine through phenylalanine. Here the CDR3 DNA is all that survives: 39 bases in frame from base 1. CDR1 SQVTM and CDR2 ANQGSEA were looked up in the germline V gene.